This passage covers 2 T cell receptor beta chains from one sample sequenced in a study of long-term antiretroviral therapy in people with HIV. Survey level was the resolution at which the v3.0 immunoSEQ assay ran. The data were produced by immunoSEQ multiplex PCR, yet TCRdb's version contains in-frame clones alone and is incomplete. The sample has 25,000 to 30,000 clones, about 88% seen once. The source material was unsorted PBMCs, sampled approximately 2.6 years after starting antiretroviral therapy. Source of these receptors: a man aged 35-49 years with HIV.

The rearrangement joins TRBV12-1 to TRBJ2-1; no check of the table's D call, TRBD2, against the DNA was made. TRBV12-1 is recorded as a pseudogene. The CDR3 loop spans 17 amino acids. This CDR3 is CASRPYGGPLPDNEQFF. The CDR3 DNA follows: TGTGCCAGCAGACCTTACGGGGGGCCTTTACCCGACAATGAGCAGTTCTTC.

On this clone itself: Different DNA sequences within this sample yield the same CDR3. This rearrangement joins TRBV4-3 to TRBJ2-1, with TRBD2 matching 7 bases. J gave up 9 bases and V 0 bases, and 2 bases lay outside the gene matches. Germline values: CDR1 LGHNA, CDR2 YSLEER. This CDR3 has 13 residues. The CDR3 sequence is CASSQDGGFEQFF. The CDR3 nucleotides read TGCGCCAGCAGCCAAGACGGGGGGTTTGAGCAGTTCTTC.